The present T cell receptor beta chain was sequenced within a study of CD8 T cells in Susac syndrome. The germline gives CDR1 SGHTA, CDR2 FQGNSA. The CDR3 has 13 amino acids. Between the trimmed V and J ends, which lost 1 base and 3 bases, there was a span of 4 bases. Random hexamers were used to reverse transcribe an amount of 0.5 to 1 ug RNA. TCRdb redid the calling of the immunoSEQ multiplex PCR reads with MiXCR, one entry per CDR3 protein. The table lists over 100,000 distinct CDR3 sequences, around 97% of them singletons, with about 0.095% in the top ten. This clonotype originated in a human donor in good health. The V call is TRBV7-2, the J call TRBJ2-4; no clear D. The sample comprised CD4+ T cells from PBMCs. The CDR3 is CASSLDSKNIQYF. Here the CDR3 DNA reads TGTGCCAGCAGCTTAGACAGCAAAAACATTCAGTACTTC.